One sample yielded the 24 T cell receptor beta chains listed below, sequenced in a study of OX40 agonist ivuxolimab in advanced cancers. The repertoire was sequenced with immunoSEQ multiplex PCR; TCRdb's copy has only in-frame clones and lacks some. The sample lists more than 35,000 clones, around 86% occurring once. The sequences come from CD4+ or CD8+ T cells sorted from blood, collected in a trial of the OX40 agonist ivuxolimab. These receptor sequences come from an adult with an advanced solid tumor such as melanoma, head and neck, liver or kidney cancer.

The chain couples TRBV25-1 to TRBJ1-4, with D maybe TRBD1 (5 bases). V dropped 8 bases and J dropped 7 bases, with 17 bases sitting between them. The CDR3 spans 14 residues. Per the germline V gene, CDR1 is MGHDK and CDR2 is SYGVNS. The CDR3 spells CASSTRDYGEKLFF. CDR3 DNA sequence: TGTGCCAGCTCCACCCGGGACTACGGTGAAAAACTGTTTTTT.

The V gene is TRBV5-1, the J gene TRBJ1-5, with D possibly being TRBD1 (5 bases). This CDR3 is 14 amino acids long. Germline CDR1 and CDR2: SGHRS and YFSETQ. V was shortened by 0 bases and J by 9 bases, with 13 bases between the two germline ends. The CDR3 nucleotides read TGCGCCAGCAGCTTGGGGGACTCCGGTTGGCCCCAGCATTTT. Amino acids: CASSLGDSGWPQHF.

This chain joins TRBV27 and TRBJ1-1; the match to TRBD1 covers 7 bases. The CDR3 runs 17 residues. Trimming cost V 2 bases and J 0 bases; bases outside gene matches: 9. Germline CDR1 is MNHEY and CDR2 is SMNVEV (reference sequence). CDR3 protein: CASSLRTDRTVNTEAFF. DNA of the CDR3: TGTGCCAGCAGTTTAAGGACGGACAGGACAGTGAACACTGAAGCTTTCTTT.

The V call is TRBV6-1, the J call TRBJ2-1, with 10 bases lining up with TRBD1. Germline CDR1 MNHNS, CDR2 SASEGT. The CDR3 contains 13 residues. Germline trimming cut 10 bases from V and 7 bases from J; bases unmatched to any gene: 7. The CDR3 loop reads CAITTGGENEQFF. The CDR3 bases are TGTGCCATCACGACAGGGGGCGAGAATGAGCAGTTCTTC.

This clone was picked up one time. The chain couples TRBV6-4 to TRBJ2-1, with D perhaps assigned TRBD1 or TRBD2 (5 bases each). CDR1 is MRHNA and CDR2 is SNTAGT in the germline V gene. V was trimmed by 2 bases and J by 9 bases, leaving 14 bases between them. This CDR3 has 14 amino acids. CDR3: CASSDLPGDREQFF. CDR3 DNA sequence: TGTGCCAGCAGTGACCTGCCCGGGGACCGTGAGCAGTTCTTC.

The CDR3 is CASSAQDRLSPLHF. In DNA, the CDR3 is TGTGCCAGCAGTGCACAAGACAGACTTTCACCCCTCCACTTT. This rearrangement joins TRBV6-6 to TRBJ1-6, with D possibly matching TRBD1 (5 bases). CDR3 length equals 14 residues. From germline, CDR1 is MNHNY and CDR2 SVGAGI (reference sequence). Between the trimmed V and J ends, which lost 5 bases and 9 bases, there was a span of 14 bases.

The CDR3 protein is CASSLATPQETQYF. The CDR3 DNA is TGTGCCAGCAGCTTAGCCACACCTCAAGAGACCCAGTACTTC. This chain uses TRBV7-2 with TRBJ2-5; D remains ambiguous. Germline-derived CDR1 and CDR2 are SGHTA and FQGNSA. Trimming pared 0 bases from V and 2 bases from J, leaving 7 bases between. The CDR3 contains 14 residues.

The sample holds one count of this clone. The chain employs TRBV5-1 and TRBJ2-7, with 7 bases aligning to TRBD2. V trimming: 1 base; J trimming: 0 bases; junction bases outside the gene matches: 4. This CDR3 spans 15 amino acids. CDR1 is SGHRS, CDR2 YFSETQ, per germline. DNA for the CDR3: TGCGCCAGCAGCTTGTCTAGCGGCAGCTCCTACGAGCAGTACTTC. Translating it yields CASSLSSGSSYEQYF.

The chain links TRBV7-2 to TRBJ1-1, with a possible D match to TRBD1 (5 bases). Germline V gives CDR1 SGHTA, CDR2 FQGNSA. V dropped 2 bases and J dropped 5 bases, with 15 bases sitting between them. This CDR3 comprises 15 residues. This CDR3 reads CASSLPGFSGTEAFF. DNA of the CDR3: TGTGCCAGCAGCTTACCAGGGTTTTCAGGGACTGAAGCTTTCTTT.

This rearrangement joins TRBV27 to TRBJ2-5, with TRBD2 identical over 11 bases. The CDR3 extends over 15 amino acids. V was pared by 3 bases and J by 4 bases, with 4 bases of the junction left unmatched. CDR1 and CDR2 from the germline V gene are MNHEY and SMNVEV (reference sequence). This chain's CDR3 is CASSLVSGGVETQYF. CDR3 DNA sequence: TGTGCCAGCAGTTTGGTTAGCGGGGGGGTAGAGACCCAGTACTTC.

V usage is TRBV7-2 and J usage is TRBJ2-1, with D unresolved. The V and J ends lost 4 bases and 3 bases respectively, with 10 bases between them. The CDR3 runs 14 residues. Germline V gene sequence: CDR1 SGHTA, CDR2 FQGNSA. In nucleotides, the CDR3 is TGTGCCAGCAGCTCCCGGGTCAACTACAATGAGCAGTTCTTC. Its protein is CASSSRVNYNEQFF. Filled out from reference TRBV7-2 and TRBJ2-1, the complete variable domain reads GAGVSQSPSNKVTEKGKDVELRCDPISGHTALYWYRQSLGQGLEFLIYFQGNSAPDKSGLPSDRFSAERTGGSVSTLTIQRTQQEDSAVYLCASSSRVNYNEQFFGPGTRLTVL.

Note on this clone: In the same sample, other DNA sequences code for this CDR3. The chain carries TRBV6-1 and TRBJ1-1, with D possibly TRBD1 on 5 matching bases. Deletions cut 6 bases from V and 6 bases from J, with 14 bases between. The CDR3 is made up of 13 amino acids. Germline loops: CDR1 MNHNS, CDR2 SASEGT. CDR3 residues: CASRQAGKAEAFF. The CDR3 bases are TGTGCCAGCAGGCAGGCAGGGAAGGCTGAAGCTTTCTTT.

The gene calls are TRBV10-3 and TRBJ2-7; the match to TRBD1 covers 9 bases. The CDR3 runs to 14 residues. The V gene end was trimmed by 11 bases and the J gene end by 1 base; junction bases not matched to a gene: 9. The germline gives CDR1 ENHRY, CDR2 SYGVKD. CDR3 nucleotide sequence: TGTGCCTCAACAGGGGGCGAGTTTTCCTACGAGCAGTACTTC. Amino acid sequence: CASTGGEFSYEQYF.

The chain has TRBV28 and TRBJ1-2; D is undetermined. V was pared by 3 bases and J by 8 bases, with 7 bases between. The CDR3 extends over 11 amino acids. Germline-derived CDR1 and CDR2 are MDHEN and SYDVKM. The CDR3 protein is CASSFPLGYTF. The CDR3 DNA follows: TGTGCCAGCAGTTTTCCCCTAGGCTACACCTTC.

J is TRBJ2-3 and V is TRBV30; D is undetermined. Deletions cut 2 bases from V and 2 bases from J, with 11 bases between. Germline V gene data show CDR1 as GTSNPN and CDR2 as SVGIG (reference sequence). CDR3 length: 14 residues. CDR3 in amino acids: CAWSLAPVTDTQYF. The CDR3, as DNA: TGTGCCTGGAGTTTAGCCCCGGTCACAGATACGCAGTATTTT.

The chain is built from TRBV7-9 and TRBJ1-3; D uncertain. The length of the CDR3 is 13 residues. Germline values: CDR1 SEHNR, CDR2 FQNEAQ (reference sequence). V was pared by 5 bases and J by 2 bases, with 7 bases between. CDR3 loop: CASSPPAGNTIYF. CDR3 nucleotides: TGTGCCAGCAGCCCGCCGGCTGGAAACACCATATATTTT.

This clone was seen a handful of times. The chain recombines TRBV27 with TRBJ2-7; D tentatively reads TRBD1 or TRBD2 (5 bases each). V was shortened by 5 bases and J by 3 bases, with 14 bases between the two germline ends. There are 14 residues in the CDR3. Germline CDR1 MNHEY, CDR2 SMNVEV (reference sequence). CDR3 sequence: CASSPGTARYEQYF. The CDR3 nucleotides are TGTGCCAGCAGTCCCGGGACGGCCCGCTACGAGCAGTACTTC.

The V call is TRBV27, the J call TRBJ1-2, with 7 bases aligning to TRBD1. CDR1 is MNHEY, CDR2 SMNVEV, per germline (reference sequence). The CDR3 has 15 residues. Trimming removed 9 bases from V and 1 base from J; junction bases left unmatched: 11. The CDR3 DNA follows: TGTGCCAGTACCTCAGGTACAGGGGTTAACTATGGCTACACCTTC. Amino acids: CASTSGTGVNYGYTF.

This clone has only a few counts. Distinct nucleotide sequences in the sample also encode this CDR3. This chain links TRBV9 with TRBJ1-6; D is unresolved. CDR1 SGDLS and CDR2 YYNGEE come from the germline V gene. The CDR3 covers 12 residues. V lost 3 bases, J lost 8 bases, and 6 bases lay in between. The CDR3 is CASSGGDSPLHF. The CDR3 DNA follows: TGTGCCAGCAGCGGCGGGGATTCACCCCTCCACTTT.

The CDR3 reads CASSLGTGSGYTF. Here the CDR3 DNA reads TGTGCCAGCAGCCTAGGGACAGGGTCTGGCTACACCTTC. The genes are TRBV7-8 and TRBJ1-2, with 9 bases that match TRBD1. Germline-derived CDR1 and CDR2 are SGHVS and FQNEAQ. Trimming at V came to 5 bases and at J to 7 bases, leaving 5 bases not matched to a gene. CDR3 length: 13 amino acids.

The chain is built from TRBV19 and TRBJ2-2; TRBD2 might be the D (5 bases). V was trimmed by 4 bases and J by 10 bases, leaving 31 bases between them. Germline V gene lookup returns CDR1 LNHDA and CDR2 SQIVND (reference sequence). The CDR3 is made up of 19 amino acids. The CDR3 reads CASSNPQHRRLLHVVELFF. DNA for the CDR3: TGTGCCAGTAGTAACCCACAGCATCGGAGGCTCCTCCACGTCGTGGAGCTGTTTTTT.

The rearrangement uses TRBV5-1 and TRBJ2-3; D might be TRBD2 (5 bases). CDR1 is SGHRS, CDR2 YFSETQ, per germline. Trimming took off 0 bases at V and 5 bases at J, with 7 bases between the two ends. The CDR3 extends over 13 amino acids. The CDR3 reads CASSLAGEDTQYF. CDR3 nucleotides: TGCGCCAGCAGCTTGGCCGGGGAAGATACGCAGTATTTT.

The chain combines TRBV19 with TRBJ2-2, with a weak D call TRBD1 (6 bases). CDR3 length: 15 residues. CDR1 is LNHDA and CDR2 is SQIVND in the germline V gene (reference sequence). V was cut by 5 bases and J by 4 bases, with 14 bases left in between. The CDR3 sequence: CASSFGTSFTGELFF. The CDR3 DNA reads as TGTGCCAGTAGTTTCGGGACATCTTTCACCGGGGAGCTGTTTTTT. The whole variable domain, remainder taken from reference TRBV19 and TRBJ2-2, is DGGITQSPKYLFRKEGQNVTLSCEQNLNHDAMYWYRQDPGQGLRLIYYSQIVNDFQKGDIAEGYSVSREKKESFPLTVTSAQKNPTAFYLCASSFGTSFTGELFFGEGSRLTVL.

V usage is TRBV7-8 and J usage is TRBJ2-3, with TRBD2 as a possible D gene (6 bases). Trimming took off 7 bases at V and 3 bases at J, with 14 bases between the two ends. The CDR3 runs to 14 residues. CDR1 and CDR2 from the germline V gene are SGHVS and FQNEAQ. CDR3: CASTPLRGTDTQYF. DNA for the CDR3: TGTGCCAGCACCCCTCTTCGGGGGACAGATACGCAGTATTTT.